The following is a TCR beta chain sequence with its context. This record comes from a study of blood T cell repertoires in COVID-19. Whole-study context: PBMCs, B-cell-depleted T cells, or T cells provided the cDNA or gDNA that made up the material.

V was cut by 2 bases and J by 2 bases, with 7 bases left in between. Per germline, CDR1 SQVTM and CDR2 ANQGSEA. CDR3 size: 12 residues. Clones were read by immunoSEQ multiplex PCR, and TCRdb kept only the in-frame ones, dropping some. The sample records 210,000 or so clones, 85% to 90% being singletons. The receptor comes from a young man with COVID-19, enrolled during active disease. The sequencing input was peripheral blood. The chain recombines TRBV29-1 with TRBJ2-7; TRBD2 is a possible D gene (5 bases). The CDR3 region is CSVESGTYEQYF. The CDR3 nucleotides read TGCAGCGTTGAATCCGGGACCTACGAGCAGTACTTC.